The 6 T cell receptor beta chains below come from one sample, sequenced in a study of T-cell memory formation after mild COVID-19. TCRdb reanalysed the 5' RACE reads using MiXCR and keeps one entry per CDR3 protein. Of around 410,000 distinct CDR3 sequences in the sample, roughly a quarter were seen once. Sample: PBMCs or a T cell subset sorted from them (not recorded which). The receptors come from an adult woman who had mild COVID-19 (a few samples of this study predate the infection). Cell type and time point are not known.

DNA of the CDR3: TGCAGTGCTAGGATTAGCGGGGGGCCCGGGGAGCAGTTCTTC. Amino acids: CSARISGGPGEQFF. The V gene is TRBV20-1, the J gene TRBJ2-1, with 10 positions matching TRBD2. The CDR3 runs 14 residues. V lost 3 bases to trimming and J lost 10 bases; unmatched junction nucleotides: 9. The germline V gene encodes CDR1 DFQATT and CDR2 SNEGSKA (reference sequence).

In its sample, this clonotype is medium-sized. V gene TRBV20-1 combines with J gene TRBJ1-5, with 9 bases lining up with TRBD1. With 6 bases clipped from V and 4 bases from J, the junction kept 13 bases outside the gene matches. Germline V gene sequence: CDR1 DFQATT, CDR2 SNEGSKA (reference sequence). The CDR3 totals 16 residues. CDR3 coding DNA: TGCAGTGCCCTCTACGCTGGGGACAGGGAAAATCAGCCCCAGCATTTT. Its protein product is CSALYAGDRENQPQHF.

The rearrangement links TRBV25-1 to TRBJ1-1; 8 bases are a match to TRBD1. Germline V gene data show CDR1 as MGHDK and CDR2 as SYGVNS. CDR3 length: 14 amino acids. Losses at the gene ends were 6 bases for V and 2 bases for J; bases not matched to a gene: 5. The CDR3 loop reads CASRDRGPNTEAFF. The CDR3 DNA reads TGTGCCAGCAGAGACAGGGGCCCCAACACTGAAGCTTTCTTT.

The rearrangement uses TRBV29-1 and TRBJ1-2; D may be TRBD1 (5 bases). The CDR3 contains 12 residues. Germline-derived CDR1 and CDR2 are SQVTM and ANQGSEA. V dropped 6 bases and J dropped 7 bases, with 15 bases sitting between them. CDR3 bases: TGCAGCGTCTTTCGGCAGGGTGGTGGCTACACCTTC. It yields the protein CSVFRQGGGYTF.

This clonotype has a handful of counts. This sequence joins TRBV20-1 and TRBJ1-4; D unresolved. V dropped 0 bases and J dropped 3 bases, with 8 bases sitting between them. CDR3 length: 14 amino acids. From germline, CDR1 is DFQATT and CDR2 SNEGSKA (reference sequence). This CDR3 is CSARDTVANEKLFF. The CDR3 DNA is TGCAGTGCTAGAGATACGGTGGCTAATGAAAAACTGTTTTTT.

This clonotype was seen a few times. The chain couples TRBV19 to TRBJ2-7; D may be TRBD1 (5 bases). In germline, CDR1 is LNHDA, CDR2 SQIVND (reference sequence). Trimming shortened V by 5 bases and J by 3 bases, and 11 bases separated the two germline ends. The CDR3 length is 13 residues. CDR3 nucleotide sequence: TGTGCCAGTAGTTCACCCCAGGGCTACGAGCAGTACTTC. This translates into CASSSPQGYEQYF.